Below are 24 T cell receptor beta chains sequenced from a single sample in a study of T cell changes during pregnancy in multiple sclerosis. TCRdb's copy holds only in-frame clones and misses some; the assay was immunoSEQ multiplex PCR. The sample lists some 57,000 clones, around 90% seen once, with 0.7% to 0.9% in the top ten. Sequenced here: peripheral blood, sampled in the first trimester of pregnancy. The receptors originated from a female donor in good health, enrolled as a control in a pregnancy study.

The chain links TRBV15 to TRBJ2-5, with 8 bases matching TRBD1. CDR3 size: 17 residues. J was trimmed by 5 bases and V by 0 bases; bases with no gene match: 11. Germline values: CDR1 LNHNV, CDR2 YYDKDF (reference sequence). The CDR3: CATSRDSRTGIRETQYF. The CDR3 coding sequence is TGTGCCACCAGCAGAGATTCTAGGACAGGGATAAGGGAGACCCAGTACTTC.

V usage is TRBV9 and J usage is TRBJ1-3, with D perhaps matching TRBD1 (5 bases). The CDR3 length is 15 residues. V was trimmed by 0 bases and J by 0 bases, leaving 7 bases between them. The germline V gene has CDR1 SGDLS and CDR2 YYNGEE. The CDR3: CASSVGTGSGNTIYF. CDR3 sequence (DNA): TGTGCCAGCAGCGTAGGTACAGGCTCTGGAAACACCATATATTTT.

This chain uses TRBV20-1 with TRBJ2-7; TRBD1 matches 7 bases. The germline V gene has CDR1 DFQATT and CDR2 SNEGSKA (reference sequence). V shed 3 bases and J 11 bases; nucleotides not matched to a gene: 4. The CDR3 runs to 10 residues. This chain's CDR3 is CSARKQGEYF. The CDR3 DNA is TGCAGTGCTAGGAAGCAGGGGGAGTACTTC.

This clone came up once. The rearrangement links TRBV11-3 to TRBJ2-2; 8 bases align to TRBD1. After removal of 5 bases from V and 5 bases from J, the junction contained 7 bases not matched to a gene. The CDR3 covers 15 residues. CDR1 is SGHNT and CDR2 is YENEEA in the germline V gene. The CDR3 loop reads CASSHGQGRTGELFF. The CDR3 DNA follows: TGTGCCAGCAGCCACGGACAGGGTCGGACCGGGGAGCTGTTTTTT.

The gene calls are TRBV9 and TRBJ1-4; TRBD1 matches at 11 bases. This CDR3 is 14 amino acids long. After removal of 3 bases from V and 8 bases from J, the junction contained 3 bases not matched to a gene. Germline V gene sequence: CDR1 SGDLS, CDR2 YYNGEE. The CDR3 protein is CASSGTGGREKLFF. CDR3 sequence (DNA): TGTGCCAGCAGCGGGACAGGGGGCCGGGAAAAACTGTTTTTT.

The chain carries TRBV5-6 and TRBJ1-3; 8 positions match TRBD1. Germline lookup yields CDR1 SGHDT and CDR2 YYEEEE. V lost 3 bases, J lost 4 bases, and 9 bases stayed unmatched. The CDR3 runs 16 residues. Here the CDR3 DNA reads TGTGCCAGCAGCTCGGACAGGGCGTCATCCGGAAACACCATATATTTT. Translating it yields CASSSDRASSGNTIYF.

This clone was seen once. This chain uses TRBV5-6 with TRBJ1-5; possibly TRBD1 for D (5 bases). V shed 2 bases and J shed 4 bases, with 10 bases lying between them. Germline CDR1 is SGHDT and CDR2 is YYEEEE. The CDR3 runs to 14 residues. CDR3 bases: TGTGCCAGCAGCTTCCGAGACAGAAATCAGCCCCAGCATTTT. Protein: CASSFRDRNQPQHF.

The V gene is TRBV29-1, the J gene TRBJ2-3; no definite D call. Between the trimmed V and J ends, which lost 0 bases and 0 bases, there was a span of 13 bases. CDR3 length: 16 amino acids. Per the germline V gene, CDR1 is SQVTM and CDR2 is ANQGSEA. The CDR3 nucleotides are TGCAGCGTTGAAGACAGGCGCGTAACTAGCACAGATACGCAGTATTTT. Its translation is CSVEDRRVTSTDTQYF.

The chain links TRBV12-5 to TRBJ1-1; D might be TRBD1 (5 bases). CDR3 size: 11 residues. Germline CDR1 is LGHNT and CDR2 is FRNRAP. Deletions cut 6 bases from V and 8 bases from J, with 10 bases between. The CDR3 sequence is CASGAGIEAFF. The CDR3 nucleotides read TGTGCTAGTGGGGCAGGGATCGAAGCTTTCTTT.

The chain joins TRBV6-5 to TRBJ2-7, with 7 bases that match TRBD1. CDR3 length equals 14 residues. Germline V gene data show CDR1 as MNHEY and CDR2 as SVGAGI. Trimming removed 6 bases from V and 3 bases from J; junction bases left unmatched: 8. CDR3 residues: CASSLEGAFYEQYF. As DNA, the CDR3 is TGTGCCAGCAGCCTCGAGGGGGCGTTCTACGAGCAGTACTTC.

The chain has TRBV5-4 and TRBJ1-2; TRBD1 aligns across 8 bases. The V and J ends lost 0 bases and 8 bases, in that order; junction bases with no gene match: 6. From germline, CDR1 is SGHNT and CDR2 YYREEE (reference sequence). This CDR3 comprises 14 residues. CDR3 bases: TGTGCCAGCAGCTTGGATCAGGGGGCACGGGGCTACACCTTC. Translated: CASSLDQGARGYTF.

This clone has just a few counts. The chain recombines TRBV2 with TRBJ2-3, with D unclear. Germline-derived CDR1 and CDR2 are SNHLY and FYNNEI. The V end lost 0 bases, the J end lost 2 bases, and 21 bases lay between the germline ends. The length of the CDR3 is 19 residues. The CDR3 DNA sequence: TGTGCCAGCAGTGAAGCGCTTAGGAGTGTTGGCAGAAACACAGATACGCAGTATTTT. Residues: CASSEALRSVGRNTDTQYF.

The chain uses TRBV9 and TRBJ2-5; 7 nucleotides align to TRBD1. Trimming removed 3 bases from V and 5 bases from J; junction bases left unmatched: 10. Germline assignment: CDR1 SGDLS and CDR2 YYNGEE. The CDR3 contains 15 residues. CDR3 residues: CASSADHTGVETQYF. CDR3 coding DNA: TGTGCCAGCAGCGCAGACCATACAGGGGTCGAGACCCAGTACTTC.

The rearrangement uses TRBV11-2 and TRBJ1-2, with D maybe TRBD1 (5 bases). Germline V CDR1 and CDR2: SGHAT, FQNNGV. V was clipped by 4 bases and J by 2 bases, with 17 bases between them. The CDR3 length is 16 residues. This chain's CDR3 is CASSSTPQGGNYGYTF. The CDR3 DNA reads as TGTGCCAGCAGCTCAACCCCCCAGGGTGGGAACTATGGCTACACCTTC.

In the case of this clone: Relative to the germline gene, one junction end is altered; a read error may explain this. The chain recombines TRBV15 with TRBJ2-7, with D tentatively TRBD1 or TRBD2 (5 bases each). Germline CDR1 reads LNHNV; CDR2 reads YYDKDF (reference sequence). The CDR3 covers 16 residues. CDR3 in amino acids: CATRRGASGRSYEQYF. In DNA, the CDR3 is TGTGCCACCAGGAGAGGGGCCAGCGGCCGCTCCTACGAGCAGTACTTC.

The chain recombines TRBV19 with TRBJ1-6; TRBD1 agrees at 8 bases. Germline lookup yields CDR1 LNHDA and CDR2 SQIVND (reference sequence). This CDR3 spans 16 amino acids. V trimming: 2 bases; J trimming: 5 bases; junction bases outside the gene matches: 5. CDR3 bases: TGTGCCAGTAGTATAACGGCAGGGGGCAATAATTCACCCCTCCACTTT. Translation: CASSITAGGNNSPLHF.

The chain couples TRBV7-3 to TRBJ2-5, with TRBD1 as a possible D gene (6 bases). V was pared by 5 bases and J by 2 bases, with 9 bases between. Germline CDR1 SGHTA, CDR2 FQGTGA. CDR3 length: 13 residues. The CDR3 DNA is TGTGCCAGCAGCATGGACAGACAAGAGACCCAGTACTTC. The encoded protein is CASSMDRQETQYF.

The chain couples TRBV19 to TRBJ1-2, with 7 nucleotides matching TRBD1. Trimming cost V 5 bases and J 2 bases; bases outside gene matches: 14. The CDR3 length is 17 residues. Germline values: CDR1 LNHDA, CDR2 SQIVND (reference sequence). The CDR3 here is CASSRPEGTAKNYGYTF. The CDR3 DNA follows: TGTGCCAGTAGTCGTCCCGAGGGGACAGCTAAAAACTATGGCTACACCTTC.

This chain connects TRBV4-3 to TRBJ1-1; D is uncertain. Looked up from germline, CDR1 is LGHNA and CDR2 is YSLEER. With 0 bases removed from V and 1 base from J, the gap between germline ends came to 9 bases. There are 15 residues in the CDR3. This chain's CDR3 is CASSQDVGRNTEAFF. The DNA for the CDR3 is TGCGCCAGCAGCCAAGATGTGGGCAGGAACACTGAAGCTTTCTTT.

The V and J genes are TRBV4-2 and TRBJ1-1; D gene ambiguous. V lost 3 bases to trimming and J lost 5 bases, with 19 bases between them. CDR1 and CDR2 from the germline V gene are LGHNA and YNFKEQ. This CDR3 has 16 amino acids. The CDR3 here is CASSQGRREGLTEAFF. DNA for the CDR3: TGTGCCAGCAGCCAGGGCAGGCGGGAGGGTTTGACTGAAGCTTTCTTT.

This clone has only one observation. This sequence joins TRBV5-1 and TRBJ2-2; TRBD2 matches 8 bases. CDR3 length: 15 amino acids. The germline CDR1 and CDR2 sequences are SGHRS and YFSETQ. V shed 4 bases, J shed 7 bases, and the junction held 9 bases outside the gene matches. CDR3 amino acids: CASSIAGRDGGELFF. CDR3 DNA sequence: TGCGCCAGCAGCATAGCGGGGAGGGACGGCGGGGAGCTGTTTTTT.

This chain uses TRBV18 with TRBJ1-3, with D perhaps TRBD1 (5 bases). The CDR3 contains 14 residues. Germline V gene lookup returns CDR1 KGHSH and CDR2 LQKENI. The V end was cut by 3 bases, the J end by 0 bases, with 6 bases between. The CDR3 bases are TGTGCCAGCTCACCGGACAACTCTGGAAACACCATATATTTT. Protein sequence: CASSPDNSGNTIYF. Full variable domain (rest looked up from reference TRBV18 and TRBJ1-3): NAGVMQNPRHLVRRRGQEARLRCSPMKGHSHVYWYRQLPEEGLKFMVYLQKENIIDESGMPKERFSAEFPKEGPSILRIQQVVRGDSAAYFCASSPDNSGNTIYFGEGSWLTVV.

The table lists this clone with a few counts. This sequence joins TRBV6-5 and TRBJ1-2; 7 positions match TRBD1. With 6 bases clipped from V and 4 bases from J, the junction kept 8 bases outside the gene matches. The CDR3 has 14 residues. Germline values: CDR1 MNHEY, CDR2 SVGAGI. The DNA of the CDR3 is TGTGCCAGCAGAAAAGGACAGGCAGTCTATGGCTACACCTTC. It is translated as CASRKGQAVYGYTF.

This chain connects TRBV5-6 to TRBJ2-3; 9 nucleotides agree with TRBD2. The CDR3 is 19 residues long. V dropped 0 bases and J dropped 1; count of bases not matched to a gene: 12. Germline V gene sequence: CDR1 SGHDT, CDR2 YYEEEE. CDR3: CASSLAMGGGAGGTDTQYF. CDR3 nucleotides: TGTGCCAGCAGCTTGGCCATGGGCGGGGGGGCCGGTGGCACAGATACGCAGTATTTT.